This T cell receptor (beta chain) was identified in a study of identical twins. Study-wide findings and caveats: The more abundant beta clonotypes in cord blood had fewer insertions, and memory repertoires did not show this. Less excess twin sharing appeared in beta out-of-frame sequences. Interpretation of the results relied on cross-sectional statistical analysis and not on following the same donors.

Germline trimming cut 2 bases from V and 3 bases from J; bases unmatched to any gene: 10. There are 18 residues in the CDR3. Germline lookup yields CDR1 KGHDR and CDR2 SFDVKD. Concerning this clonotype itself: Antigen: not known.

After template switching added a universal primer site, the resulting cDNA carried unique molecular identifiers. TCRdb fed the 5' RACE reads into MiXCR, producing one record per CDR3 protein. The data show 1.5 million to 2 million distinct CDR3 sequences, about 30% seen once. The V call is TRBV24-1, the J call TRBJ2-1; 9 bases are shared with TRBD2. The TCR sequence derives from a newborn girl in good health. The sequenced sample consisted of cord blood. CDR3 sequence: CATSDSRGLATRYNEQFF. The CDR3 region has the DNA TGTGCCACCAGTGATTCGCGAGGACTAGCGACCCGCTACAATGAGCAGTTCTTC.